By share of the sample, the clone carrying this TCR beta chain is large (0.1 to 1%). Its antigen is currently unknown. The data were obtained in a study of coeliac disease. General study points: Unbiased detection of gliadin-specific T cells was judged not feasible with this approach. In active celiac disease, intraepithelial and lamina propria TRB and TRG repertoires were less clonal than controls. Most TRB amino acid sequences occurred in only one sample.

Clones were read by immunoSEQ multiplex PCR, and TCRdb kept only the in-frame ones, dropping some. The sample carries about 4,000 clones, approximately 50% recorded once. The CDR3 loop spans 16 amino acids. Germline V lookup: CDR1 WSHSY, CDR2 SAAADI. V was cut by 6 bases and J by 0 bases, with 15 bases left in between. This chain connects TRBV10-2 to TRBJ1-3, with D tentatively TRBD1 (6 bases). The TCR sequence derives from a man in his 70s without celiac disease. The sequenced sample was lymphocytes from the gut lamina propria. The CDR3 sequence: CASSLQGAGSGNTIYF. Written as DNA, the CDR3 is TGCGCCAGCAGCCTACAGGGAGCTGGCTCTGGAAACACCATATATTTT.